This TCR beta chain was captured by sequencing in a study of human CD8 memory T cell subsets. Study results and limitations: Stem-like memory T cells and precursor exhausted T cells had repertoires whose mutual overlap was minimal. Chao1 was used to estimate diversity, and its estimates suggested stem-like memory T cells were more diverse than precursor exhausted T cells.

The PBMC originated from buffy coats obtained from healthy donors. The CDR3 spans 15 residues. Germline values: CDR1 DFQATT, CDR2 SNEGSKA (reference sequence). TCR beta was sequenced from UMI-tagged 5' RACE libraries. For each CDR3 protein, TCRdb gives one entry from its re-call of the 5' RACE reads, without DNA. The repertoire shows about 4,900 distinct CDR3 sequences; the top ten hold roughly a quarter. This clonotype is large (0.1 to 1%) by frequency. What it binds is not known. The TCR comes from a human donor in good health. This rearrangement joins TRBV20-1 to TRBJ1-5; the D call of TRBD1 rests on TCRdb alone, since no DNA is present to check it. The sample was CD8+ effector memory T cells (TEM) sorted from PBMCs. Sample subset: effector memory CD8 T cells, CCR7- CD45RO+ CD95+. CDR3 residues: CSAEQGPGGNQPQHF.